This TCR beta chain came from a study of blood T cell repertoires in COVID-19. Turning to the study itself: Specimens from acute and convalescent COVID-19 originated in the United States, Italy and Spain.

Individuals drawn from under 30 US areas were roughly 18 to 89 years old. Cohort 3 recovery required two negative PCRs, clearance, or symptom resolution. Trimming took 4 bases from V and 4 from J; bases not matched to a gene: 8. The CDR3 has 17 amino acids. Germline assignment: CDR1 SGDLS and CDR2 YYNGEE. In the original analysis: How many nucleated cells were present was estimated from reference gene primer amplification. Clones were sequenced by immunoSEQ multiplex PCR, and TCRdb holds only the in-frame ones, with some missing. The V and J calls and the clone size are those of that table, but D and trimming were determined from the DNA. The sample has about 330,000 clones; under 95% are singletons.

The clonotype comes from a woman aged 25 to 39 who had recovered from COVID-19. The sequenced sample was PBMCs or T cells enriched from blood (not recorded which). The J gene is TRBJ2-3, the V gene TRBV9, with 14 bases aligning to TRBD2. The CDR3 coding sequence is TGTGCCAGCAGCAGACTAGCGGGGGGGCCTAGGGCAGATACGCAGTATTTT. Translation gives CASSRLAGGPRADTQYF.